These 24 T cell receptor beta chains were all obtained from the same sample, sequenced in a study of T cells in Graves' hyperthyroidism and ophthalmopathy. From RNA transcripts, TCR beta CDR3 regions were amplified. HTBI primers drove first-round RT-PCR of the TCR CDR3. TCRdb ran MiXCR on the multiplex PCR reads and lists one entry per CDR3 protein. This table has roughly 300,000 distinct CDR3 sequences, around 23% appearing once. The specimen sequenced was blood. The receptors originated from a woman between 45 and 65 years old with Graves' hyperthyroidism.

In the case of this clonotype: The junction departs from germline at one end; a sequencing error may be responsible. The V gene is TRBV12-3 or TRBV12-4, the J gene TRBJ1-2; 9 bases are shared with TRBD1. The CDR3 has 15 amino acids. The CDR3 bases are TGTGCCGGCAGTTCCAAAGGACAGGGGTTAAGTGGCTACACCTTC. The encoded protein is CAGSSKGQGLSGYTF.

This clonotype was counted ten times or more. The CDR3 loop is CASSGDRGESNEKLFF. CDR3 DNA sequence: TGTGCCAGCAGTGGGGACAGGGGTGAGTCGAATGAAAAACTGTTTTTT. The chain couples TRBV25-1 to TRBJ1-4; 10 bases are shared with TRBD1. This CDR3 comprises 16 residues. Germline loops: CDR1 MGHDK, CDR2 SYGVNS. V shed 4 bases, J shed 5 bases, and the junction held 7 bases outside the gene matches.

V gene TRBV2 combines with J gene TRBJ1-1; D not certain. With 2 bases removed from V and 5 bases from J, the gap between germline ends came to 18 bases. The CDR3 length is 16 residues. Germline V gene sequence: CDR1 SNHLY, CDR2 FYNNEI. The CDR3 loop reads CASSEFRGGSGTEAFF. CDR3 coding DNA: TGTGCCAGCAGTGAATTCCGAGGAGGGTCGGGGACTGAAGCTTTCTTT.

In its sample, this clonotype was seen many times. Here the CDR3 DNA reads TGTGCCAGCAGCGAATCGACGCTCGTAGCTTTCTTT. Encoded protein: CASSESTLVAFF. J is TRBJ1-1 and V is TRBV7-9; D unclear. The CDR3 is 12 amino acids. V shed 5 bases and J shed 10 bases, with 14 bases lying between them. Germline CDR1 reads SEHNR; CDR2 reads FQNEAQ (reference sequence).

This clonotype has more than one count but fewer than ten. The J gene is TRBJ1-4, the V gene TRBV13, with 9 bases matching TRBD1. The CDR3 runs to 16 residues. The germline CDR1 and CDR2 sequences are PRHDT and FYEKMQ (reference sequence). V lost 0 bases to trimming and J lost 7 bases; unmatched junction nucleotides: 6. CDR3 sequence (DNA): TGTGCCAGCAGCTTAGGCCGACAGGGGGGTAGTGAAAAACTGTTTTTT. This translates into CASSLGRQGGSEKLFF.

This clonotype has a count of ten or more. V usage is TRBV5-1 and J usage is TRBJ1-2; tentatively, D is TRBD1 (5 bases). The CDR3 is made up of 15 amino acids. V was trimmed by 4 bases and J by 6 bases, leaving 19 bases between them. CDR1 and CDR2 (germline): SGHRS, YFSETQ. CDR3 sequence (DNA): TGCGCCAGCAGCGAGACAGACCTAAGAGGGGATGGCTACACCTTC. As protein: CASSETDLRGDGYTF.

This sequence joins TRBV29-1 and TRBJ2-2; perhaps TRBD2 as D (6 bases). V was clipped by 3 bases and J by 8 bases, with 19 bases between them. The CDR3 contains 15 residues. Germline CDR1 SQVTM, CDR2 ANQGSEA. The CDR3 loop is CSVEDPDGGSGELFF. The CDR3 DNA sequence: TGCAGCGTTGAGGATCCGGACGGGGGAAGTGGGGAGCTGTTTTTT.

The chain's CDR3 is CSTGEGKGQPQHF. The CDR3 nucleotides read TGCAGCACCGGGGAGGGTAAGGGCCAGCCCCAGCATTTT. The chain couples TRBV29-1 to TRBJ1-5; D remains ambiguous. Germline V gene sequence: CDR1 SQVTM, CDR2 ANQGSEA. Deletions cut 8 bases from V and 7 bases from J, with 18 bases between. This CDR3 has 13 residues.

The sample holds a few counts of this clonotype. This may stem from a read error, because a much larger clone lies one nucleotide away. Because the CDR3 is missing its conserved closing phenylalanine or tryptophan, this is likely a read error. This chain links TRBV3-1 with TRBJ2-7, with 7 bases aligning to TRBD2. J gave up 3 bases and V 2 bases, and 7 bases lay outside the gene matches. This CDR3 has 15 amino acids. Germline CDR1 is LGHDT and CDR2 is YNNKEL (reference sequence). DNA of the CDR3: TGTGCCAGCAGCCAACGCGGGAGAAAGGACTACGAGCAGTACCTC. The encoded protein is CASSQRGRKDYEQYL.

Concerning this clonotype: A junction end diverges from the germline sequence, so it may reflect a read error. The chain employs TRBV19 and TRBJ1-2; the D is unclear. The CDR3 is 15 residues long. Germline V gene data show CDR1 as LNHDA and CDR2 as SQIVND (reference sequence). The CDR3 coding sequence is TGTGCCAGTAGTATAGATACCGGACCAGGCGTTGGCGACACCTTC. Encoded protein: CASSIDTGPGVGDTF. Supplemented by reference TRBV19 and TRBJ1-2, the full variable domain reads DGGITQSPKYLFRKEGQNVTLSCEQNLNHDAMYWYRQDPGQGLRLIYYSQIVNDFQKGDIAEGYSVSREKKESFPLTVTSAQKNPTAFYLCASSIDTGPGVGDTFGSGTRLTVV.

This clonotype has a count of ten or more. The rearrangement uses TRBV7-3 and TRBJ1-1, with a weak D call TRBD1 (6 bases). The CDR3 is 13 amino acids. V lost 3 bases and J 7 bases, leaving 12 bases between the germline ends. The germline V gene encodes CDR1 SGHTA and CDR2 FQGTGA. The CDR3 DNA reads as TGTGCCAGCAGCTTGAGGGGGATCGGTGAAGCTTTCTTT. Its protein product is CASSLRGIGEAFF.

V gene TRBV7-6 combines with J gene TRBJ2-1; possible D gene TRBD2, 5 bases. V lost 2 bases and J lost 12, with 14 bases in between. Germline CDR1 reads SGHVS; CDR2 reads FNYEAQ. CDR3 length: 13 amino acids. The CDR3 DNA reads TGTGCCAGCAGCTTAAGCGGCCCAGGTGCGCAGTTCTTC. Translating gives CASSLSGPGAQFF.

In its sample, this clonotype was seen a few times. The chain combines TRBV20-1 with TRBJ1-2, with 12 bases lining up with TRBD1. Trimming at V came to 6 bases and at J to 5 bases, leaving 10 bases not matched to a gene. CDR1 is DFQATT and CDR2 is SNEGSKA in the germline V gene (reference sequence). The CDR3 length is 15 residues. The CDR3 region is CSARPGTGGSYGYTF. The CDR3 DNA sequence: TGCAGTGCCCGGCCCGGGACAGGGGGCTCGTATGGCTACACCTTC.

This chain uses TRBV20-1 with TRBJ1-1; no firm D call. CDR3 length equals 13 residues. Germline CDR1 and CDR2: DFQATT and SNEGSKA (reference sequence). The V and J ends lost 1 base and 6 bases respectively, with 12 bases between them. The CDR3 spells CSARGMGRPEAFF. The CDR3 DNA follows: TGCAGTGCTAGAGGAATGGGAAGGCCTGAAGCTTTCTTT.

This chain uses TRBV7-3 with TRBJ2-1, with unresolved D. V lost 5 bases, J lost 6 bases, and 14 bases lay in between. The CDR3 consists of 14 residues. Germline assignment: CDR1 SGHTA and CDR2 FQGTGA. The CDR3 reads CASSPTPRSNEQFF. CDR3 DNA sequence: TGTGCCAGCAGCCCCACCCCTAGGAGCAATGAGCAGTTCTTC. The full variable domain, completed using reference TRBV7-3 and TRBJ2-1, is GAGVSQTPSNKVTEKGKYVELRCDPISGHTALYWYRQSLGQGPEFLIYFQGTGAADDSGLPNDRFFAVRPEGSVSTLKIQRTERGDSAVYLCASSPTPRSNEQFFGPGTRLTVL.

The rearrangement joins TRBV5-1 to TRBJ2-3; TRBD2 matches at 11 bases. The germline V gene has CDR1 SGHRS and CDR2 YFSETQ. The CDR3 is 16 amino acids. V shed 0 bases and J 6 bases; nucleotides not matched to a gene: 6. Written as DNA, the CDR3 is TGCGCCAGCAGCTTGGTGGGTAGCGGGGGGGCCGATACGCAGTATTTT. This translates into CASSLVGSGGADTQYF.

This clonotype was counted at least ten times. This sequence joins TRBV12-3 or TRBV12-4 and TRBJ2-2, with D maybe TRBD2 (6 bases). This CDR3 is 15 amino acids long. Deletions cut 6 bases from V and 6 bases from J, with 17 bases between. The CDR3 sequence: CASSPNTGLSGELFF. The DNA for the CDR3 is TGTGCCAGCAGCCCAAATACGGGACTCTCCGGGGAGCTGTTTTTT.

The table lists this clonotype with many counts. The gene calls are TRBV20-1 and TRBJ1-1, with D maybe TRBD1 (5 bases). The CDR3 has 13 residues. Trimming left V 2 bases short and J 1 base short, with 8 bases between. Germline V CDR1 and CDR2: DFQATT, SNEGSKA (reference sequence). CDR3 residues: CSARRQPNTEAFF. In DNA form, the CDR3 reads TGCAGTGCTAGAAGACAGCCGAACACTGAAGCTTTCTTT.

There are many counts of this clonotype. DNA of the CDR3: TGCAGTGCTATGCCTCCTGGGAGGTCGGACAATGAGCAGTTCTTC. It codes for CSAMPPGRSDNEQFF. This chain uses TRBV20-1 with TRBJ2-1; TRBD2 might be the D (6 bases). The CDR3 is 15 amino acids. Germline CDR1 DFQATT, CDR2 SNEGSKA (reference sequence). Trimming removed 4 bases from V and 5 bases from J, with 18 bases in between.

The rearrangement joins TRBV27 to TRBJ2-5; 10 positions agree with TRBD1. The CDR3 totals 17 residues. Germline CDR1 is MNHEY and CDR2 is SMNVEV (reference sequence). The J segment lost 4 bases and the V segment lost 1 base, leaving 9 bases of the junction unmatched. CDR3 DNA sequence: TGTGCCAGCAGTTTATTTCGGACAGGGGGGGAAAGAGAGACCCAGTACTTC. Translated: CASSLFRTGGERETQYF.

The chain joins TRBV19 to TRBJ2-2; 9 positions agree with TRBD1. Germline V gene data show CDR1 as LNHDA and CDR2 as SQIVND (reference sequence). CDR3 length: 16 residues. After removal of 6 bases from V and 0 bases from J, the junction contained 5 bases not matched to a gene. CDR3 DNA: TGTGCCAGTAGCCCAGACAGGGGGTCGAACACCGGGGAGCTGTTTTTT. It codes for CASSPDRGSNTGELFF. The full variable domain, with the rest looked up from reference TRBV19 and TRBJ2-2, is DGGITQSPKYLFRKEGQNVTLSCEQNLNHDAMYWYRQDPGQGLRLIYYSQIVNDFQKGDIAEGYSVSREKKESFPLTVTSAQKNPTAFYLCASSPDRGSNTGELFFGEGSRLTVL.

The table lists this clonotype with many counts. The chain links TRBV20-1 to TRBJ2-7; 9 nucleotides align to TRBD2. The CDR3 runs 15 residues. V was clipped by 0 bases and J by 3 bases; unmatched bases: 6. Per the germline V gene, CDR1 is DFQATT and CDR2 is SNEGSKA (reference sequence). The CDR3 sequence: CSAREGTSSIYEQYF. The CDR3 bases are TGCAGTGCTAGAGAAGGGACTAGCTCGATCTACGAGCAGTACTTC.

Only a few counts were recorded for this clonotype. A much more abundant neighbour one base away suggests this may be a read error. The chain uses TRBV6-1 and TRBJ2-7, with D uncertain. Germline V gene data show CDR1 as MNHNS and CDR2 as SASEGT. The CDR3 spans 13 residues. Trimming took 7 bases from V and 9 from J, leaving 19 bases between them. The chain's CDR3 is CASNVRSLDGQYF. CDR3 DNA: TGTGCCAGCAATGTAAGGTCGTTGGACGGGCAGTACTTC.

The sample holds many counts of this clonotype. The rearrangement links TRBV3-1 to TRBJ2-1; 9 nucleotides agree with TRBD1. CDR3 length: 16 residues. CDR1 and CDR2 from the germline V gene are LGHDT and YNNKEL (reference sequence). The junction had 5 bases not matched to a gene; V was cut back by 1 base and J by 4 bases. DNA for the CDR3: TGTGCCAGCAGCCAAGTAGGGACAGGGATGTACAATGAGCAGTTCTTC. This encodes CASSQVGTGMYNEQFF.